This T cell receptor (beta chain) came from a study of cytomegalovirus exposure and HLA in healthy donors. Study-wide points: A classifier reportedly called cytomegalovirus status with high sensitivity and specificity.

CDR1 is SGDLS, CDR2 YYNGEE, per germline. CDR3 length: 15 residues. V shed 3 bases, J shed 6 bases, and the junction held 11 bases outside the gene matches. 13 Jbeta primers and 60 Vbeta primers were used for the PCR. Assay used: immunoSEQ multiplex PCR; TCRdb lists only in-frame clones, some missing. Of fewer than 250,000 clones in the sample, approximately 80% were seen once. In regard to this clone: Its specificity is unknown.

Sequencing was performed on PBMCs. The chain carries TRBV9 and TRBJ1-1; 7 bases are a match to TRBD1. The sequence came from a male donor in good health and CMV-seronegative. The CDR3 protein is CASSAMTGSRPEAFF. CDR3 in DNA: TGTGCCAGCAGCGCAATGACAGGGAGTAGACCTGAAGCTTTCTTT.